Following are 30 T cell receptor beta chains from one sample sequenced in a study of T-cell memory formation after mild COVID-19. MiXCR, applied by TCRdb to the 5' RACE reads, yields one record per CDR3 protein. Among more than 450,000 distinct CDR3 sequences, around 17% were seen once, and the ten largest hold approximately 12%. Sequenced sample: PBMCs or a T cell subset sorted from them (not recorded which). These TCRs come from an adult woman who had mild COVID-19 (a few samples of this study predate the infection). Cell type and time point are not known.

This chain joins TRBV7-9 and TRBJ2-1; a weak D match, TRBD2 (6 bases). The CDR3 runs 14 residues. V was shortened by 4 bases and J by 8 bases, with 15 bases between the two germline ends. The germline V gene has CDR1 SEHNR and CDR2 FQNEAQ (reference sequence). The CDR3: CASSSGLTVHEQFF. DNA of the CDR3: TGTGCCAGCAGCTCGGGACTTACGGTCCATGAGCAGTTCTTC. Supplemented by reference TRBV7-9 and TRBJ2-1, the full variable domain reads DTGVSQNPRHKITKRGQNVTFRCDPISEHNRLYWYRQTLGQGPEFLTYFQNEAQLEKSRLLSDRFSAERPKGSFSTLEIQRTEQGDSAMYLCASSSGLTVHEQFFGPGTRLTVL.

This clonotype was seen a handful of times. V gene TRBV7-8 combines with J gene TRBJ2-1; D is unclear. The V end lost 6 bases, the J end lost 6 bases, and 12 bases lay between the germline ends. Germline values: CDR1 SGHVS, CDR2 FQNEAQ. This CDR3 region has 13 residues. CDR3 region: CASSSRVANEQFF. CDR3 DNA: TGTGCCAGCAGTTCCCGGGTGGCCAATGAGCAGTTCTTC.

The chain carries TRBV5-1 and TRBJ2-2; 7 bases agree with TRBD1. Germline V gene sequence: CDR1 SGHRS, CDR2 YFSETQ. The V gene end was trimmed by 5 bases and the J gene end by 3 bases; junction bases not matched to a gene: 10. The CDR3 has 16 amino acids. The CDR3 loop reads CASSLGPTGDTGELFF. As DNA, the CDR3 is TGCGCCAGCAGTCTCGGGCCTACAGGGGACACCGGGGAGCTGTTTTTT.

The chain employs TRBV7-9 and TRBJ2-4; TRBD1 matches 9 bases. The V segment lost 0 bases and the J segment 2 bases; nucleotides outside the gene matches: 5. Germline V gene lookup returns CDR1 SEHNR and CDR2 FQNEAQ (reference sequence). This CDR3 comprises 17 residues. As DNA, the CDR3 is TGTGCCAGCAGCTTAGCCCGACAGGGGGTTTCCAAAAACATTCAGTACTTC. It yields the protein CASSLARQGVSKNIQYF.

This clonotype was recorded a few times. V is TRBV14 and J is TRBJ2-7, with a possible D match to TRBD1 (5 bases). V was cut by 5 bases and J by 2 bases, with 13 bases left in between. The germline V gene has CDR1 SGHDN and CDR2 FVKESK. The CDR3 runs to 14 residues. CDR3 bases: TGTGCCAGCAGCTTCCGCGGCAGGGCCTACGAGCAGTACTTC. It specifies CASSFRGRAYEQYF.

The CDR3 reads CSVLGGEIYEQYF. Here the CDR3 DNA reads TGCAGCGTGCTTGGGGGGGAGATCTACGAGCAGTACTTC. The chain employs TRBV29-1 and TRBJ2-7; 7 bases agree with TRBD2. The germline V gene has CDR1 SQVTM and CDR2 ANQGSEA. CDR3 length equals 13 residues. Unmatched junction bases numbered 8, after V lost 6 bases and J lost 3 bases.

The rearrangement links TRBV19 to TRBJ2-7; D may be TRBD2 (5 bases). The V and J ends lost 6 bases and 2 bases respectively, with 14 bases between them. The CDR3 extends over 14 amino acids. Germline V gene sequence: CDR1 LNHDA, CDR2 SQIVND (reference sequence). The CDR3 DNA reads TGTGCCAGTAGCCCCCTGGGGAGTGCCTACGAGCAGTACTTC. Translation: CASSPLGSAYEQYF.

This clonotype occurred a few times. The chain carries TRBV12-3 or TRBV12-4 and TRBJ1-5; D unclear. The V end was cut by 6 bases, the J end by 3 bases, with 12 bases between. CDR3 size: 14 residues. The CDR3 region is CASSADHFNQPQHF. The CDR3 bases are TGTGCCAGCAGCGCCGATCATTTCAATCAGCCCCAGCATTTT.

This clonotype has more than one count but fewer than ten. The chain employs TRBV7-2 and TRBJ1-5; no firm D call. The germline gives CDR1 SGHTA, CDR2 FQGNSA. Trimming removed 2 bases at V and 7 bases at J, with 9 bases between. The CDR3 loop spans 13 amino acids. DNA of the CDR3: TGTGCCAGCAGCTTACGTGGTCAACAGCCCCAGCATTTT. It codes for CASSLRGQQPQHF.

This clonotype was found a few times. V is TRBV4-2 and J is TRBJ2-5; D may match TRBD1 or TRBD2 (6 bases each). Germline V gene sequence: CDR1 LGHNA, CDR2 YNFKEQ. V was shortened by 4 bases and J by 4 bases, with 22 bases between the two germline ends. The CDR3 has 17 amino acids. The DNA for the CDR3 is TGTGCCAGCAGCCGTCAAGGTGTTGGGGGGCGCGGAGAGACCCAGTACTTC. The encoded protein is CASSRQGVGGRGETQYF.

This clonotype was counted at least ten times. This rearrangement joins TRBV4-2 to TRBJ2-7; TRBD2 matches 9 bases. V dropped 4 bases and J dropped 2; count of bases not matched to a gene: 6. The CDR3 sequence is 15 residues long. Germline CDR1 and CDR2: LGHNA and YNFKEQ. In nucleotides, the CDR3 is TGTGCCAGCAGCCCCTCACTAGCGGGCACCTACGAGCAGTACTTC. Translation: CASSPSLAGTYEQYF.

This clonotype was seen a few times. The chain carries TRBV29-1 and TRBJ2-3; TRBD2 agrees at 16 bases. Germline trimming cut 2 bases from V and 6 bases from J; bases unmatched to any gene: 8. CDR1 and CDR2 (germline): SQVTM, ANQGSEA. CDR3 length equals 17 residues. CDR3: CSVESPGLAGGPDTQYF. CDR3 nucleotides: TGCAGCGTTGAATCACCGGGACTAGCGGGAGGGCCGGATACGCAGTATTTT.

The V and J genes are TRBV29-1 and TRBJ2-7; 12 positions agree with TRBD2. The V gene end was trimmed by 5 bases and the J gene end by 1 base; junction bases not matched to a gene: 9. Germline lookup yields CDR1 SQVTM and CDR2 ANQGSEA. This CDR3 contains 16 residues. CDR3 sequence: CSVPNPTSGRSYEQYF. CDR3 in DNA: TGCAGCGTTCCAAACCCGACTAGCGGGAGATCCTACGAGCAGTACTTC.

This clonotype showed up just a few times. The V and J genes are TRBV14 and TRBJ2-7; 10 bases match TRBD2. The CDR3 covers 14 residues. From germline, CDR1 is SGHDN and CDR2 FVKESK. Trimming took 3 bases from V and 3 from J; bases not matched to a gene: 2. CDR3: CASSQIAGGYEQYF. CDR3 in DNA: TGTGCCAGCAGCCAGATAGCGGGAGGCTACGAGCAGTACTTC.

The chain couples TRBV27 to TRBJ1-2; the match to TRBD1 covers 8 bases. The CDR3 extends over 15 amino acids. The V segment lost 5 bases and the J segment 2 bases; nucleotides outside the gene matches: 7. Germline V CDR1 and CDR2: MNHEY, SMNVEV (reference sequence). Here the CDR3 DNA reads TGTGCCAGCAGTCACCGGACAGGGCCGAACTATGGCTACACCTTC. Protein sequence: CASSHRTGPNYGYTF.

The chain joins TRBV18 to TRBJ1-2, with TRBD1 identical over 9 bases. CDR3 size: 12 residues. Trimming took 9 bases from V and 5 from J; bases not matched to a gene: 4. CDR1 is KGHSH and CDR2 is LQKENI in the germline V gene. CDR3 coding DNA: TGTGCCAGTTCCGGGACAGGGTATGGCTACACCTTC. Protein product: CASSGTGYGYTF.

This clonotype was counted between two and nine times. The chain employs TRBV29-1 and TRBJ1-1, with a possible D match to TRBD1 (5 bases). This CDR3 is 11 amino acids long. CDR1 SQVTM and CDR2 ANQGSEA come from the germline V gene. V was trimmed by 4 bases and J by 4 bases, leaving 7 bases between them. The CDR3 DNA reads TGCAGCGTTGGGGGGGGCACTGAAGCTTTCTTT. Translating gives CSVGGGTEAFF.

The chain recombines TRBV10-3 with TRBJ2-3; D assignment may be TRBD1 or TRBD2 (5 bases each). This CDR3 contains 14 residues. V was pared by 5 bases and J by 9 bases, with 18 bases between. The germline CDR1 and CDR2 sequences are ENHRY and SYGVKD. CDR3: CAISIGPGLDTQYF. The DNA for the CDR3 is TGTGCCATCAGTATCGGCCCGGGGCTGGACACGCAGTATTTT.

This sequence joins TRBV6-5 and TRBJ2-2; D is ambiguous. Looked up from germline, CDR1 is MNHEY and CDR2 is SVGAGI. CDR3 length: 14 amino acids. Trimming left V 5 bases short and J 4 bases short, with 11 bases between. For the CDR3, the DNA is TGTGCCAGCAGTAAACTGAGCGTCACCGGGGAGCTGTTTTTT. Amino acids: CASSKLSVTGELFF.

The chain has TRBV12-3 or TRBV12-4 and TRBJ1-5; 8 bases fit TRBD1. V lost 6 bases to trimming and J lost 4 bases; unmatched junction nucleotides: 8. The CDR3 extends over 15 amino acids. In DNA, the CDR3 is TGTGCCAGCAGCGGGGACAGGCGAAAAAATCAGCCCCAGCATTTT. Translating it yields CASSGDRRKNQPQHF.

The V call is TRBV4-1, the J call TRBJ2-2; possible D gene TRBD1, 8 bases. This CDR3 has 17 residues. CDR1 and CDR2 from the germline V gene are MGHRA and YSYEKL. Trimming took off 2 bases at V and 3 bases at J, with 16 bases between the two ends. For the CDR3, the DNA is TGCGCCAGCAGCCAAACTCGGACAGGGAGGGACACCGGGGAGCTGTTTTTT. This encodes CASSQTRTGRDTGELFF.

The chain uses TRBV7-3 and TRBJ2-2, with D perhaps TRBD1 (7 bases). Trimming pared 5 bases from V and 7 bases from J, leaving 17 bases between. The CDR3 runs to 15 residues. Germline V gene data show CDR1 as SGHTA and CDR2 as FQGTGA. The CDR3 DNA sequence: TGTGCCAGCAGCCGGGACTCCCGACAGGGCGGGGAGCTGTTTTTT. Encoded protein: CASSRDSRQGGELFF.

V and J are TRBV20-1 and TRBJ2-1, with D unclear. The CDR3 extends over 14 amino acids. Germline loops: CDR1 DFQATT, CDR2 SNEGSKA (reference sequence). Trimming cost V 1 base and J 6 bases, with 13 bases left between them. CDR3 residues: CSARVSVLGNEQFF. The DNA of the CDR3 is TGCAGTGCTAGAGTGTCAGTTCTAGGCAATGAGCAGTTCTTC.

This chain links TRBV12-3 or TRBV12-4 with TRBJ1-1; 9 bases map to TRBD1. V was pared by 4 bases and J by 5 bases, with 5 bases of the junction left unmatched. The CDR3 sequence is 14 residues long. CDR3 amino acids: CASSWTGVSTEAFF. CDR3 DNA: TGTGCCAGCAGTTGGACAGGGGTTAGTACTGAAGCTTTCTTT.

This clonotype was detected a few times. V usage is TRBV10-3 and J usage is TRBJ2-3; D perhaps matches TRBD2 (5 bases). Trimming cost V 8 bases and J 5 bases, with 17 bases left between them. This CDR3 region has 14 residues. Germline CDR1 reads ENHRY; CDR2 reads SYGVKD. CDR3 in DNA: TGTGCCATCGGGCCCGGGATATCGGGAGATACGCAGTATTTT. It encodes CAIGPGISGDTQYF.

J is TRBJ1-2 and V is TRBV28, with 7 bases matching TRBD1. CDR1 is MDHEN, CDR2 SYDVKM, per germline. This CDR3 region has 14 residues. V shed 3 bases, J shed 4 bases, and the junction held 5 bases outside the gene matches. The CDR3 spells CASSLKGAFYGYTF. For the CDR3, the DNA is TGTGCCAGCAGTTTGAAGGGGGCTTTCTATGGCTACACCTTC.

This rearrangement joins TRBV7-9 to TRBJ2-5; D may match TRBD1 or TRBD2 (5 bases each). Per germline, CDR1 SEHNR and CDR2 FQNEAQ (reference sequence). The CDR3 is made up of 16 amino acids. Trimming removed 5 bases from V and 5 bases from J, with 21 bases in between. The CDR3 protein is CASSLTGRARGETQYF. CDR3 nucleotide sequence: TGTGCCAGCAGCCTAACAGGTCGGGCCCGGGGCGAGACCCAGTACTTC.

This chain links TRBV7-8 with TRBJ2-1; D gene unclear. This CDR3 has 15 amino acids. CDR1 and CDR2 (germline): SGHVS, FQNEAQ. V dropped 0 bases and J dropped 5 bases, with 11 bases sitting between them. The CDR3 here is CASSLATTPDNEQFF. The CDR3 DNA reads as TGTGCCAGCAGCTTAGCGACGACTCCGGACAATGAGCAGTTCTTC.

This clonotype came up a few times. V usage is TRBV7-6 and J usage is TRBJ2-2, with 8 bases matching TRBD1. V shed 1 base, J shed 6 bases, and the junction held 7 bases outside the gene matches. The germline V gene encodes CDR1 SGHVS and CDR2 FNYEAQ. The CDR3 spans 16 residues. The CDR3 region has the DNA TGTGCCAGCAGCTTAGAACAGACAGGGGTTCCCGGGGAGCTGTTTTTT. Protein product: CASSLEQTGVPGELFF.

This clonotype was found a few times. V is TRBV6-5 and J is TRBJ2-3; no definite D call. The germline CDR1 and CDR2 sequences are MNHEY and SVGAGI. The V end was cut by 8 bases, the J end by 2 bases, with 14 bases between. The CDR3 contains 14 residues. CDR3 coding DNA: TGTGCCAGCGGGTCTGAAGACGACACAGATACGCAGTATTTT. Translated, it gives CASGSEDDTDTQYF.